This T cell receptor beta chain was captured by sequencing in a study of blood T cell repertoires in COVID-19. Study at large: The study drew acute and convalescent COVID-19 samples from the United States, Italy and Spain. In each case, the material was cDNA or gDNA derived from T cells, B-cell-depleted T cells, or PBMCs.

Original handling: Nucleated cell counts were estimated from reference gene primer amplification. Clones were read by immunoSEQ multiplex PCR, and TCRdb kept only the in-frame ones, dropping some. V and J calls and clone size are copied from that table; D and trimming were computed from the DNA. The sample records 62,000 or so clones, approximately 92% being singletons. The germline V and J ends were trimmed by 5 bases and 4 bases, with 8 bases remaining between them. The V gene's germline CDR1 is SGHTA and CDR2 FQGNSA. The CDR3 has 13 amino acids. The sequence was collected from a man aged 50 to 59 with active COVID-19. The chain has TRBV7-2 and TRBJ2-2; tentative D call: TRBD1 (6 bases). Sequences were obtained from peripheral blood. The DNA for the CDR3 is TGTGCCAGCAGCACAGGGATCACCGGGGAGCTGTTTTTT. Its translation: CASSTGITGELFF. Drawing the rest from reference TRBV7-2 and TRBJ2-2, the complete variable domain is GAGVSQSPSNKVTEKGKDVELRCDPISGHTALYWYRQSLGQGLEFLIYFQGNSAPDKSGLPSDRFSAERTGGSVSTLTIQRTQQEDSAVYLCASSTGITGELFFGEGSRLTVL.